The 15 T cell receptor beta chains presented below share a single source sample, sequenced in a study of shared T cell receptors in the human thymus. The assay was immunoSEQ multiplex PCR, and TCRdb's table has in-frame clones only and misses some. The table lists hundreds of thousands of clones, approximately 87% of them singletons, with around 0.01% in the top ten. In addition, the sample was reused for a study of human thymus T cells.

The sequenced sample was thymocytes. All receptors come from a boy less than two years old with a congenital heart defect.

V usage is TRBV4-3 and J usage is TRBJ2-7; 7 bases are a match to TRBD2. In germline, CDR1 is LGHNA, CDR2 YSLEER. Germline trimming cut 3 bases from V and 1 base from J; bases unmatched to any gene: 12. This CDR3 is built from 17 residues. The chain's CDR3 is CASSQGRASSGSYEQYF. The CDR3 DNA reads TGCGCCAGCAGCCAGGGGAGGGCGAGTAGCGGGTCCTACGAGCAGTACTTC.

The chain combines TRBV20-1 with TRBJ2-7; D might be TRBD2 (6 bases). The CDR3 runs to 11 residues. V lost 6 bases to trimming and J lost 3 bases, with 9 bases between them. Germline-derived CDR1 and CDR2 are DFQATT and SNEGSKA (reference sequence). The chain's CDR3 is CSAGLHYEQYF. In nucleotides, the CDR3 is TGCAGTGCCGGACTACACTACGAGCAGTACTTC.

This chain connects TRBV5-4 to TRBJ2-7; 10 bases align to TRBD2. This CDR3 has 15 amino acids. With 1 base clipped from V and 3 bases from J, the junction kept 4 bases outside the gene matches. Germline CDR1 is SGHNT and CDR2 is YYREEE (reference sequence). The CDR3 region is CASSLLTSGYYEQYF. As DNA, the CDR3 is TGTGCCAGCAGCTTGTTGACTAGCGGGTACTACGAGCAGTACTTC.

The chain links TRBV12-5 to TRBJ2-1, with D uncertain. The length of the CDR3 is 13 residues. CDR1 and CDR2 (germline): LGHNT, FRNRAP. V lost 2 bases and J 5 bases, leaving 7 bases between the germline ends. The CDR3 loop is CASGLSEDNEQFF. CDR3 DNA sequence: TGTGCTAGTGGTTTGTCTGAGGACAATGAGCAGTTCTTC.

The CDR3 DNA sequence: TGTGCCAGCAGTGCCGGCGGGTTCGAAGAGACCCAGTACTTC. It codes for CASSAGGFEETQYF. The chain is built from TRBV6-6 and TRBJ2-5, with D maybe TRBD2 (5 bases). The germline V and J ends were trimmed by 5 bases and 3 bases, with 13 bases remaining between them. Germline CDR1 MNHNY, CDR2 SVGAGI (reference sequence). The length of the CDR3 is 14 residues.

This rearrangement joins TRBV6-5 to TRBJ1-2, with TRBD1 matching 7 bases. In germline, CDR1 is MNHEY, CDR2 SVGAGI. The V segment lost 6 bases and the J segment 7 bases; nucleotides outside the gene matches: 8. The CDR3 spans 13 residues. CDR3 coding DNA: TGTGCCAGCAGGCCCGACAGGGCGGGTGGCTACACCTTC. Amino acid sequence: CASRPDRAGGYTF.

This chain links TRBV19 with TRBJ2-1; 7 nucleotides align to TRBD2. Germline CDR1 is LNHDA and CDR2 is SQIVND (reference sequence). The length of the CDR3 is 16 residues. V dropped 7 bases and J dropped 2; count of bases not matched to a gene: 11. In DNA form, the CDR3 reads TGTGCCAGTACCCAAAAGGGCGGGAGCGCCTACAATGAGCAGTTCTTC. Amino acid sequence: CASTQKGGSAYNEQFF.

This chain uses TRBV4-2 with TRBJ2-5; D might be TRBD1 (6 bases). The CDR3 covers 17 residues. Trimming left V 1 base short and J 3 bases short, with 18 bases between. Germline CDR1 and CDR2: LGHNA and YNFKEQ. The CDR3 loop is CASSQGLGGPWEETQYF. In nucleotides, the CDR3 is TGTGCCAGCAGCCAAGGGCTTGGGGGCCCTTGGGAAGAGACCCAGTACTTC.

The chain employs TRBV9 and TRBJ2-4; the D gene is possibly TRBD1 (6 bases). Trimming cost V 2 bases and J 0 bases, with 18 bases left between them. This CDR3 has 18 amino acids. Looked up from germline, CDR1 is SGDLS and CDR2 is YYNGEE. The DNA of the CDR3 is TGTGCCAGCAGCGTGGGCAGGGACACCTCTCTAGCCAAAAACATTCAGTACTTC. This gives the protein CASSVGRDTSLAKNIQYF.

The genes are TRBV4-1 and TRBJ1-1; the D gene is possibly TRBD1 (5 bases). CDR3 length: 15 residues. Germline CDR1 MGHRA, CDR2 YSYEKL. V lost 1 base, J lost 7 bases, and 16 bases lay in between. The DNA of the CDR3 is TGCGCCAGCAGCCAAGGGCGCCAGGGAACCTATGAAGCTTTCTTT. Translation: CASSQGRQGTYEAFF.

The J gene is TRBJ2-4, the V gene TRBV19, with TRBD1 matching over 10 bases. With 3 bases clipped from V and 6 bases from J, the junction kept 5 bases outside the gene matches. The CDR3 is 15 residues long. CDR1 is LNHDA, CDR2 SQIVND, per germline (reference sequence). The CDR3 sequence: CASSIGQGGGNIQYF. The CDR3, as DNA: TGTGCCAGTAGTATCGGACAGGGGGGTGGAAACATTCAGTACTTC.

V gene TRBV28 combines with J gene TRBJ2-7; no firm D call. CDR1 and CDR2 from the germline V gene are MDHEN and SYDVKM. This CDR3 spans 15 amino acids. V was trimmed by 2 bases and J by 0 bases, leaving 11 bases between them. The CDR3 region has the DNA TGTGCCAGCAGTTTAGGGCCTTCACCCTCCTACGAGCAGTACTTC. This gives the protein CASSLGPSPSYEQYF.

The gene calls are TRBV19 and TRBJ2-3, with no clear D. Germline V gives CDR1 LNHDA, CDR2 SQIVND (reference sequence). The CDR3 consists of 13 residues. Trimming removed 1 base from V and 1 base from J, with 3 bases in between. The CDR3: CASSIGGTDTQYF. In DNA form, the CDR3 reads TGTGCCAGTAGTATAGGCGGCACAGATACGCAGTATTTT. The full variable domain, in which reference TRBV19 and TRBJ2-3 provide the parts outside the CDR3, is DGGITQSPKYLFRKEGQNVTLSCEQNLNHDAMYWYRQDPGQGLRLIYYSQIVNDFQKGDIAEGYSVSREKKESFPLTVTSAQKNPTAFYLCASSIGGTDTQYFGPGTRLTVL.

This clone came up once. V and J are TRBV30 and TRBJ1-3; 7 nucleotides line up with TRBD1. The junction had 18 bases not matched to a gene; V was cut back by 4 bases and J by 0 bases. There are 19 residues in the CDR3. The V gene's germline CDR1 is GTSNPN and CDR2 SVGIG (reference sequence). The chain's CDR3 is CAWNRGQSTKVSSGNTIYF. Written as DNA, the CDR3 is TGTGCCTGGAACAGGGGACAGTCGACTAAGGTGTCCTCTGGAAACACCATATATTTT.

For this clone: One end of the junction fails to match germline, which may point to a read error. The V gene is TRBV14, the J gene TRBJ1-3, with D possibly being TRBD1 (6 bases). CDR3 length: 16 residues. The germline gives CDR1 SGHDN, CDR2 FVKESK. CDR3 protein: CASSEENRETGNTIYF. In DNA, the CDR3 is TGTGCCAGCAGCGAAGAAAACAGGGAAACTGGAAACACCATATATTTT.